Included here is one T cell receptor beta chain sequence, with context. Its antigen is as yet unknown. It was across several immunoSEQ plates that each subset's genomic DNA was evenly split. The table came from immunoSEQ multiplex PCR; TCRdb's copy has only in-frame clones and leaves some out. The sample includes fewer than 700,000 clones, roughly four fifths of them seen just once. The entry originates in a study of shared clonotypes between healthy human individuals. Study results and limitations: Only blood underwent sampling, and tissue repertoires likely differ.

What was sequenced was PBMCs. This TCR came from a woman between 35 and 50 years old in good health. Some clones in this sample may be carry-over from other donors' samples.

The CDR3 nucleotides are TGTGCCAGCAGCCTAAGGGGGGGAGCTAACTACAATGAGCAGTTCTTC. This encodes CASSLRGGANYNEQFF. V is TRBV7-3 and J is TRBJ2-1; D perhaps matches TRBD2 (7 bases). Trimming removed 5 bases from V and 3 bases from J, with 17 bases in between. The CDR3 length is 16 residues. Germline V gives CDR1 SGHTA, CDR2 FQGTGA.